This T cell receptor beta chain appears in the sequencing data of a study of cytomegalovirus exposure and HLA in healthy donors. Findings of the study overall: A few of the chains that were CMV-associated were confirmed in vitro to be specific for CMV antigens.

A note on this clone: Its antigen is still unknown.

Germline V gives CDR1 LGHNA, CDR2 YNFKEQ. V dropped 4 bases and J dropped 0 bases, with 12 bases sitting between them. The CDR3 has 15 amino acids. Use of 60 Vbeta and 13 Jbeta primers characterized the PCR. Libraries were prepared by immunoSEQ multiplex PCR; TCRdb keeps only in-frame clonotypes and omits some of them. This table holds about 250,000 clones, about nine tenths found once. Sequencing used PBMCs. This chain uses TRBV4-2 with TRBJ1-1; TRBD1 might be the D (6 bases). The clonotype comes from a girl aged 2-10 years in good health and CMV-seronegative. The CDR3 DNA is TGTGCCAGCAGCCGAGCCGGACAGATGAACACTGAAGCTTTCTTT. This encodes CASSRAGQMNTEAFF.